The entry below gives a single T cell receptor beta chain sequence along with its context. With 3 bases clipped from V and 3 bases from J, the junction kept 6 bases outside the gene matches. CDR1 is MNHNS and CDR2 is SASEGT in the germline V gene. CDR3 size: 16 residues. The source of the sample is a study of T cell changes during pregnancy in multiple sclerosis. Clones were read by immunoSEQ multiplex PCR, and TCRdb kept only the in-frame ones, dropping some. The sample lists 15,000 to 20,000 clones, 88% seen once, with around 13% in the top ten. This clonotype was sampled from a female donor in good health, enrolled as a control in a pregnancy study. This sequence joins TRBV6-1 and TRBJ2-7, with TRBD2 identical over 12 bases. Sequenced here: CD8+ T cells from peripheral blood mononuclear cells, sampled after pregnancy. The DNA of the CDR3 is TGTGCCAGCAGTGATTTTCTAGCGGGAGGGTTCTACGAGCAGTACTTC. It translates to CASSDFLAGGFYEQYF.